The 4 T cell receptor beta chains below come from one sample, sequenced in a study of molecular identifiers for immune sequencing clone quantification. TCRdb analysed the PCR reads with MiXCR anew, one entry per CDR3 protein. The sample comprises over 600,000 distinct CDR3 sequences, just under 20% of which are singletons, and roughly 0.83% rests with the top ten. The sample comprised naive CD8+ T cells from blood, with Jurkat cell RNA spiked in. Subset: FACS-sorted CD8+CD4-CCR7+CD45RA+ naive T cells. All receptors derive from a human donor in good health. Some libraries in this study had Jurkat cell RNA spiked in.

As for this clonotype: A much larger clone differs by one base, so this may be a read error. The chain recombines TRBV5-1 with TRBJ2-5; D gene unclear. CDR3 length: 13 amino acids. Looked up from germline, CDR1 is SGHRS and CDR2 is YFSETQ. The CDR3, as DNA: TGCGCCAGCAGCTTCGAGCTTCAAGAGACCCAGTGCTTC. Translating it yields CASSFELQETQCF.

The gene calls are TRBV3-1 and TRBJ2-1; TRBD2 agrees at 11 bases. V lost 4 bases and J lost 7; bases outside the gene matches: 9. The CDR3 loop spans 16 amino acids. Germline values: CDR1 LGHDT, CDR2 YNNKEL (reference sequence). The CDR3 nucleotides are TGTGCCAGCAGCCCGATACTAGCGGGAGTTTCTAATGAGCAGTTCTTC. Translation gives CASSPILAGVSNEQFF.

This clonotype has ten or more counts. This chain joins TRBV27 and TRBJ2-3; D uncertain. CDR3 size: 13 residues. V was pared by 3 bases and J by 2 bases, with 6 bases between. The germline V gene has CDR1 MNHEY and CDR2 SMNVEV (reference sequence). CDR3 DNA: TGTGCCAGCAGTTTCAGCGACACAGATACGCAGTATTTT. It translates to CASSFSDTDTQYF.

This clonotype has a count of ten or more. A junction end diverges from the germline sequence, so it may reflect a read error. This chain joins TRBV4-3 and TRBJ2-7; 7 bases agree with TRBD1. This CDR3 has 16 residues. Germline assignment: CDR1 LGHNA and CDR2 YSLEER. CDR3 DNA sequence: TGCGCCAGCAGACAAGACGCCCGGACAGGCTCCTACGAGCAGTACTTC. It yields the protein CASRQDARTGSYEQYF.